The T cell receptor beta chain under discussion was sequenced for a study of high-grade serous ovarian cancer treatment subgroups. Points from the study as a whole: CDR1 and CDR2 were left unanalyzed; analyses focused on CDR3.

There are 15 residues in the CDR3. V gave up 4 bases and J gave up 4 bases, with 14 bases separating them. Per the germline V gene, CDR1 is SGHKS and CDR2 is YYEKEE (reference sequence). Data came from immunoSEQ multiplex PCR; TCRdb stores just in-frame clones and leaves some out. The data contain under 10,000 clones, approximately 72% of them singletons. Tumor tissue was taken before any definitive surgery or chemotherapy was given. As concerns this clone: Its antigen is as yet unknown.

The V call is TRBV5-5, the J call TRBJ1-4, with a possible D match to TRBD1 (6 bases). The sequence was obtained from a human donor with high-grade serous ovarian cancer. Material: tumor tissue. Written as DNA, the CDR3 is TGTGCCAGCAGCGTGCCGGGACAAGTTAATGAAAAACTGTTTTTT. Amino acid sequence: CASSVPGQVNEKLFF.